The 10 T cell receptor beta chains given below trace back to one sample, sequenced in a study of T cells after yellow fever vaccination. TCRdb processed the 5' RACE reads anew with MiXCR; each CDR3 protein has one entry. Of a few hundred thousand distinct CDR3 sequences in the sample, roughly 8.6% were seen once. The sample here was PBMCs, taken approximately 47 days after the first yellow fever vaccination. These receptors originate from a man between 18 and 29 years old who received the YFV17D yellow fever vaccine.

J is TRBJ1-5 and V is TRBV6-2 or TRBV6-3; no clear D. CDR1 MNHEY and CDR2 SVGEGT come from the germline V gene. V lost 2 bases, J lost 7 bases, and 6 bases lay in between. The CDR3 sequence is 12 residues long. CDR3 nucleotide sequence: TGTGCCAGCAGTTACCCGTCGCAGCCCCAGCATTTT. This codes for CASSYPSQPQHF.

The gene calls are TRBV6-2 or TRBV6-3 and TRBJ2-2; 7 positions agree with TRBD1. V lost 2 bases to trimming and J lost 6 bases; unmatched junction nucleotides: 12. The CDR3 totals 17 residues. From germline, CDR1 is MNHEY and CDR2 SVGEGT. The CDR3 sequence: CASSYEGARIPPGELFF. CDR3 DNA: TGTGCCAGCAGTTACGAGGGGGCAAGGATCCCCCCCGGGGAGCTGTTTTTT.

The genes are TRBV20-1 and TRBJ2-7, with TRBD2 matching 8 bases. The germline V gene has CDR1 DFQATT and CDR2 SNEGSKA (reference sequence). This CDR3 has 15 amino acids. V was clipped by 0 bases and J by 1 base; unmatched bases: 5. DNA of the CDR3: TGCAGTGCTAGAGATCTGGCGGGGGGTTCCTACGAGCAGTACGTC. Protein: CSARDLAGGSYEQYV.

In this sample, this clonotype turned up a few times. The chain combines TRBV28 with TRBJ2-6; D gene ambiguous. The CDR3 has 14 residues. Germline V gene sequence: CDR1 MDHEN, CDR2 SYDVKM. Trimming stripped 3 bases from V and 2 bases from J, with 5 bases between. The CDR3 is CASSFRAGANVLTF. As DNA, the CDR3 is TGTGCCAGCAGTTTCCGCGCTGGGGCCAACGTCCTGACTTTC.

This clonotype occurred a few times. The V call is TRBV25-1, the J call TRBJ2-5, with 11 bases that match TRBD2. CDR1 is MGHDK and CDR2 is SYGVNS in the germline V gene. There are 16 residues in the CDR3. V shed 1 base, J shed 5 bases, and the junction held 6 bases outside the gene matches. DNA of the CDR3: TGTGCCAGCAGTGAATCTCCTAGCGGGGGGCAGGAGACCCAGTACTTC. It is translated as CASSESPSGGQETQYF.

A few counts support this clonotype. This chain uses TRBV5-1 with TRBJ2-3; perhaps TRBD1 as D (5 bases). CDR3 length: 12 residues. The V gene's germline CDR1 is SGHRS and CDR2 YFSETQ. Trimming removed 6 bases at V and 6 bases at J, with 11 bases between. The CDR3 region is CASNLQEDTQYF. In DNA form, the CDR3 reads TGCGCCAGCAACTTACAGGAGGATACGCAGTATTTT.

The chain links TRBV4-3 to TRBJ1-3; D not resolved. The CDR3 totals 15 residues. Germline V gene lookup returns CDR1 LGHNA and CDR2 YSLEER. The germline V and J ends were trimmed by 1 base and 0 bases, with 7 bases remaining between them. The CDR3 DNA follows: TGCGCCAGCAGCCAAGGACGGAGCTCTGGAAACACCATATATTTT. Its translation is CASSQGRSSGNTIYF.

V usage is TRBV27 and J usage is TRBJ2-6; D may be TRBD1 (5 bases). V lost 2 bases and J lost 4, with 9 bases in between. The CDR3 spans 15 residues. Looked up from germline, CDR1 is MNHEY and CDR2 is SMNVEV (reference sequence). CDR3 bases: TGTGCCAGCAGTTTAAATGCAGGGGGGGCCAACGTCCTGACTTTC. It yields the protein CASSLNAGGANVLTF.

The chain joins TRBV7-2 to TRBJ2-2; no clear D gene. V was clipped by 2 bases and J by 6 bases, with 7 bases between them. This CDR3 region has 13 residues. CDR1 and CDR2 from the germline V gene are SGHTA and FQGNSA. CDR3 DNA sequence: TGTGCCAGCAGCTTAAAGTCGGCCGGGGAGCTGTTTTTT. Its protein is CASSLKSAGELFF.

This clonotype was observed a few times. The chain has TRBV7-8 and TRBJ2-2; 10 bases align to TRBD1. The length of the CDR3 is 15 residues. Germline trimming cut 6 bases from V and 7 bases from J; bases unmatched to any gene: 8. Germline V gene data show CDR1 as SGHVS and CDR2 as FQNEAQ. The CDR3 sequence is CASSPWDRGGGELFF. The CDR3 nucleotides are TGTGCCAGCAGTCCCTGGGACAGGGGAGGCGGGGAGCTGTTTTTT.